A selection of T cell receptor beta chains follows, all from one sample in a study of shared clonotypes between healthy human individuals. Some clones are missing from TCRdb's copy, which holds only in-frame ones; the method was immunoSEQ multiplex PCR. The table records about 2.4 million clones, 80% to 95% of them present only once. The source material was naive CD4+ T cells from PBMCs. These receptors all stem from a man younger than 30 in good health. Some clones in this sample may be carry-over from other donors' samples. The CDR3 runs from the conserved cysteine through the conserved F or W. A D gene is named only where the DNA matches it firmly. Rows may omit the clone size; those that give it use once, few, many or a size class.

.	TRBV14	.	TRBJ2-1	CASSLGLGAPYNEQFF	TGTGCCAGCAGCCTAGGGTTGGGAGCGCCTTACAATGAGCAGTTCTTC
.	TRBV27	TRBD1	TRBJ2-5	CASSRQGQETQYF	TGTGCCAGCTCCCGACAGGGCCAGGAGACCCAGTACTTC
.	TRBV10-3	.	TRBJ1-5	CAISEGLIGSNQPQHF	TGTGCCATCAGTGAGGGCCTTATTGGGAGCAATCAGCCCCAGCATTTT
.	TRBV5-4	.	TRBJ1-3	CASRGPKESSGNTIYF	TGTGCCAGCAGGGGGCCCAAGGAAAGCTCTGGAAACACCATATATTTT
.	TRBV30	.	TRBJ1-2	CAWNGRRNYGYTF	TGTGCCTGGAATGGGAGACGTAACTATGGCTACACCTTC
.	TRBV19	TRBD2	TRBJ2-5	CASSIRLAGETQYF	TGTGCCAGTAGTATCCGACTAGCGGGCGAGACCCAGTACTTC
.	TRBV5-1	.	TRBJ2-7	CASSLALSGQLYEQYF	TGCGCCAGCAGCTTGGCTCTGTCGGGACAACTCTACGAGCAGTACTTC
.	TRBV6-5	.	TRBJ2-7	CASSLGLAYEQYF	TGTGCCAGCAGTTTAGGACTGGCCTACGAGCAGTACTTC
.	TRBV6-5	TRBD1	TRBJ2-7	CASRQGSYEQYF	TGTGCCAGCCGACAGGGATCCTACGAGCAGTACTTC
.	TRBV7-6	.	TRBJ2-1	CASSLGNEQFF	TGTGCCAGCAGCTTGGGGAATGAGCAGTTCTTC
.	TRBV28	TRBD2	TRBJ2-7	CASSLASGTPNSYEQYF	TGTGCCAGCAGTTTGGCTAGCGGAACCCCCAACTCCTACGAGCAGTACTTC
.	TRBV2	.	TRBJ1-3	CASSEEAGGTIYF	TGTGCCAGCAGTGAAGAGGCGGGAGGCACCATATATTTT
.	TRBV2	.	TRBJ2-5	CASRGEGRQETQYF	TGTGCCAGCAGGGGGGAAGGCAGGCAAGAGACCCAGTACTTC
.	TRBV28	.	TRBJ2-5	CASRIEETQYF	TGTGCCAGCAGGATCGAAGAGACCCAGTACTTC
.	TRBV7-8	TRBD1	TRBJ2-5	CASSLAKDRAETQYF	TGTGCCAGCAGCTTAGCGAAGGACAGGGCAGAGACCCAGTACTTC
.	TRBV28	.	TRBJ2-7	CASCRVGRNYEQYF	TGTGCCAGCTGCAGAGTGGGCAGAAACTACGAGCAGTACTTC
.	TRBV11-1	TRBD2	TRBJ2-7	CASSDSTGGYDEQYF	TGTGCCAGCTCTGACAGTACCGGGGGGTATGACGAGCAGTACTTC
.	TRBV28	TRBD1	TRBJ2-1	CASGTGGYNEQFF	TGTGCCAGCGGGACAGGGGGGTACAATGAGCAGTTCTTC
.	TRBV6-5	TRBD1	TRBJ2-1	CASSIRGYTYNEQFF	TGTGCCAGCAGTATCAGGGGGTACACCTACAATGAGCAGTTCTTC
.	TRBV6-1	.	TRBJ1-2	CASRKGNDYTF	TGTGCCAGCAGGAAGGGTAACGACTACACCTTC
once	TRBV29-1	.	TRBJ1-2	CSVERRLANYGYTF	TGCAGCGTTGAAAGGAGACTCGCTAACTATGGCTACACCTTC
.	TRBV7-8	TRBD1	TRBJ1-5	CASSSGGGNNQPQHF	TGTGCCAGCAGCTCAGGGGGAGGAAACAATCAGCCCCAGCATTTT
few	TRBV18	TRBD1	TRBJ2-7	CASSPEAGGIDEQYF	TGTGCCAGCTCACCGGAGGCAGGGGGCATCGACGAGCAGTACTTC
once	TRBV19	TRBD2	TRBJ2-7	CASTPSSGSSEQYF	TGTGCCAGTACCCCTTCTAGCGGGAGCTCCGAGCAGTACTTC
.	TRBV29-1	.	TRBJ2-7	CSVTLGADEQYF	TGCAGCGTAACATTGGGGGCGGACGAGCAGTACTTC
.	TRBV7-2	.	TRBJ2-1	CASSLWPGGYYNEQFF	TGTGCCAGCAGCTTATGGCCTGGCGGGTATTACAATGAGCAGTTCTTC
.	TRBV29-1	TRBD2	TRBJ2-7	CSVESPGGRSYEQYF	TGCAGCGTTGAATCCCCGGGGGGTAGGTCCTACGAGCAGTACTTC
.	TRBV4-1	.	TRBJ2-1	CASSQEGWNEQFF	TGCGCCAGCAGCCAAGAAGGATGGAATGAGCAGTTCTTC
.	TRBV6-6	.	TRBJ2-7	CASANPGLSYEQYF	TGTGCCAGCGCAAACCCGGGACTTTCCTACGAGCAGTACTTC
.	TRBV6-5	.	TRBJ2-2	CASSYDESTGELFF	TGTGCCAGCAGTTACGACGAAAGTACCGGGGAGCTGTTTTTT
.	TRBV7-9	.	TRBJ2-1	CASSPTVEQFF	TGTGCCAGCAGCCCCACGGTGGAGCAGTTCTTC
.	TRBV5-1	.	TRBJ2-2	CASSLGAGANTGELFF	TGCGCCAGCAGCTTGGGGGCTGGGGCGAACACCGGGGAGCTGTTTTTT
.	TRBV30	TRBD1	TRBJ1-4	CAWSRPKTGGYEKLFF	TGTGCCTGGAGTCGACCCAAGACAGGGGGGTATGAAAAACTGTTTTTT
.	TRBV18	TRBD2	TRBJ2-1	CASSPSLAGVNSYNEQFF	TGTGCCAGCTCACCATCGCTAGCGGGAGTAAATTCCTACAATGAGCAGTTCTTC
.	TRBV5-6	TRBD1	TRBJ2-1	CASSLQGADEQFF	TGTGCCAGCAGCCTACAGGGGGCGGATGAGCAGTTCTTC
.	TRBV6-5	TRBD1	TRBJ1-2	CASSRTGTAPRGYTF	TGTGCCAGCAGTCGGACAGGGACAGCCCCGCGGGGCTACACCTTC
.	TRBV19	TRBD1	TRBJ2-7	CASSAPGQGSYEQYF	TGTGCCAGTAGCGCTCCGGGACAGGGGTCCTACGAGCAGTACTTC